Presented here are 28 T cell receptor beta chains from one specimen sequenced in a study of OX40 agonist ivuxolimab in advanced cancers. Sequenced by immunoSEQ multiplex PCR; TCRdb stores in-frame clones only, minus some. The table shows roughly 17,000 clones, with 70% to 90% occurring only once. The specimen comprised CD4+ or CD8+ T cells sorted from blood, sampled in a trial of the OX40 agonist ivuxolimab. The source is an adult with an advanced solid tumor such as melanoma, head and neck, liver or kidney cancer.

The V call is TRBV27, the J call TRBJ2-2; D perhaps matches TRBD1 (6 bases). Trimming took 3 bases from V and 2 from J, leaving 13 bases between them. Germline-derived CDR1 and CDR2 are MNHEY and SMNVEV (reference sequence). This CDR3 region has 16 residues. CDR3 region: CASSFQGILNTGELFF. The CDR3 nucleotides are TGTGCCAGCAGTTTCCAGGGGATTTTAAACACCGGGGAGCTGTTTTTT.

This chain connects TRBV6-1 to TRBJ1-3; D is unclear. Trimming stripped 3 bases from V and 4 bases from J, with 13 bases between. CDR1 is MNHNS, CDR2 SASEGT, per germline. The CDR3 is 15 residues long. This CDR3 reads CASSDNPRLGNTIYF. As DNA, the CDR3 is TGTGCCAGCAGTGATAATCCTAGGTTGGGAAACACCATATATTTT.

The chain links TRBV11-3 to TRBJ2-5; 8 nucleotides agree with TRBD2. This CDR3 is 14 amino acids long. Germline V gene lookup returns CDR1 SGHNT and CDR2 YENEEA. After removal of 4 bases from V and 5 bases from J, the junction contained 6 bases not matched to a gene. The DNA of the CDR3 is TGTGCCAGCAGCTCCCCCGGGGGGGATGAGACCCAGTACTTC. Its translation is CASSSPGGDETQYF.

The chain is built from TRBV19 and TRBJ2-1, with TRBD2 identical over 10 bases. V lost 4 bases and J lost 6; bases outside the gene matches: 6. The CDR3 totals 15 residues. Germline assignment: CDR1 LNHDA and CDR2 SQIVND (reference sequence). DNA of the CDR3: TGTGCCAGTAGTAACCCTACTAGCGGGGTCAATGAGCAGTTCTTC. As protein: CASSNPTSGVNEQFF.

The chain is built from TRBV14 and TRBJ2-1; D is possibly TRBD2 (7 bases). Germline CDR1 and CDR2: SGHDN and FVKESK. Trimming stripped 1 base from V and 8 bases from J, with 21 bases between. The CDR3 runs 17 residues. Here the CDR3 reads CASSQGSGGLWVHEQFF. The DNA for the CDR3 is TGTGCCAGCAGCCAAGGGTCGGGGGGCCTGTGGGTCCATGAGCAGTTCTTC.

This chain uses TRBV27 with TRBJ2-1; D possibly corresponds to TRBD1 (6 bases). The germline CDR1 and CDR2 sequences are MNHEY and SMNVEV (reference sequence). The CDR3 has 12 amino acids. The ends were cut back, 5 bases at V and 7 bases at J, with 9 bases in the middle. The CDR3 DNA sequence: TGTGCCAGCAGTGCGAGGGGGAATGAGCAGTTCTTC. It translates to CASSARGNEQFF.

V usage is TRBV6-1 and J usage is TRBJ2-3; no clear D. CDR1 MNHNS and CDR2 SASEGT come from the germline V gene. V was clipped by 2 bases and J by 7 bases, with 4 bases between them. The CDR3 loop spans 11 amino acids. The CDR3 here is CASSEWNTQYF. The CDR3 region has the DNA TGTGCCAGCAGTGAATGGAATACGCAGTATTTT.

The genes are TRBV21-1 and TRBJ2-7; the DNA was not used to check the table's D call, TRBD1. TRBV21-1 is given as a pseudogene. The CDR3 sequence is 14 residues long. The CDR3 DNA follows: TGTGCCAGCAGCAAAGGCCGGGACAGCTACGAGCAGTACTTC. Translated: CASSKGRDSYEQYF.

Here the CDR3 DNA reads TGCGCCAGCAGCCAAGGGGACTTATCCTACAATGAGCAGTTCTTC. This translates into CASSQGDLSYNEQFF. The chain carries TRBV4-1 and TRBJ2-1, with a weak D call TRBD2 (6 bases). The CDR3 is 15 amino acids. Per the germline V gene, CDR1 is MGHRA and CDR2 is YSYEKL. The V end lost 1 base, the J end lost 1 base, and 8 bases lay between the germline ends.

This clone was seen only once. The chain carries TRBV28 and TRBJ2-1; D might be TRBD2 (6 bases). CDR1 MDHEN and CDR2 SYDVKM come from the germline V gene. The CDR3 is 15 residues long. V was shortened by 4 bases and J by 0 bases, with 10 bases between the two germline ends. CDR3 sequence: CASSSSADSYNEQFF. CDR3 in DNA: TGTGCCAGCAGTTCTAGCGCCGACTCCTACAATGAGCAGTTCTTC.

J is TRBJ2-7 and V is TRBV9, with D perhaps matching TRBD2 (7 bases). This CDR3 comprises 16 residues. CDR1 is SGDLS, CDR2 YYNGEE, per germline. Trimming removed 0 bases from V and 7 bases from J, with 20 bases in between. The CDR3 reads CASSVEGGGGPVEQYF. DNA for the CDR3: TGTGCCAGCAGCGTAGAAGGAGGGGGAGGGCCGGTTGAGCAGTACTTC.

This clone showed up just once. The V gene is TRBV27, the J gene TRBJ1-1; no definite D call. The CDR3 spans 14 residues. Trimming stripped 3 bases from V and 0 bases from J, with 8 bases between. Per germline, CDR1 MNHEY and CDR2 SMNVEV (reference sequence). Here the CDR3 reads CASSFGSMNTEAFF. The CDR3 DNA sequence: TGTGCCAGCAGTTTCGGCAGTATGAACACTGAAGCTTTCTTT.

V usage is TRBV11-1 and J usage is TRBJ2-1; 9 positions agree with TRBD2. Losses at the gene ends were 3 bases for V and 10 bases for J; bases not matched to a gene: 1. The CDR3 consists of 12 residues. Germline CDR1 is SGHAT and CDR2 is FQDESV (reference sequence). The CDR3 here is CASSFAGGEQFF. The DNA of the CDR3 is TGTGCCAGCAGCTTTGCGGGAGGGGAGCAGTTCTTC.

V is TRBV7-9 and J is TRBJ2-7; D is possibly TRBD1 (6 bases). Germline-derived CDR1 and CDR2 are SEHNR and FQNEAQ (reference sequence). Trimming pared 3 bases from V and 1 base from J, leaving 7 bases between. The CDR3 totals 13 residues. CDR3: CASSFTGSYEQYF. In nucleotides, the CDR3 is TGTGCCAGCAGCTTTACAGGGTCCTACGAGCAGTACTTC.

CDR3 nucleotide sequence: TGTGCCAGCAGTTTAATCGGGACTAGCCTTACGAGCTCCTACAATGAGCAGTTCTTC. It translates to CASSLIGTSLTSSYNEQFF. The chain joins TRBV28 to TRBJ2-1, with TRBD2 matching 9 bases. V gave up 2 bases and J gave up 0 bases; unmatched junction bases: 11. The CDR3 has 19 amino acids. Per the germline V gene, CDR1 is MDHEN and CDR2 is SYDVKM.

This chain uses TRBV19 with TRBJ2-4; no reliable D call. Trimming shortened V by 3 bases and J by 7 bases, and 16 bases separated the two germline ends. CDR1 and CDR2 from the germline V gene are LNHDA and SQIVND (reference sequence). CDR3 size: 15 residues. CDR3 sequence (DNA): TGTGCCAGTAGTATCGGACCCCTCCCACTCAACATTCAGTACTTC. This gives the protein CASSIGPLPLNIQYF.

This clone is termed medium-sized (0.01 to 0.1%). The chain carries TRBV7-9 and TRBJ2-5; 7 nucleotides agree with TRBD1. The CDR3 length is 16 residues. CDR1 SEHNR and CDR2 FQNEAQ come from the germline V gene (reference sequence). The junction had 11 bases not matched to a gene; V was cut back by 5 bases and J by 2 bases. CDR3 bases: TGTGCCAGCAGCGCAGATACCCGGGACAGTCAAGAGACCCAGTACTTC. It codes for CASSADTRDSQETQYF.

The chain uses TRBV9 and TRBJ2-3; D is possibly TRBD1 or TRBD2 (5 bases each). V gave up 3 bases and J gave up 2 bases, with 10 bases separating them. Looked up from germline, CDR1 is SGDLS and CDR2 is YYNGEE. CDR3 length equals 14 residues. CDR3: CASSDGASTDTQYF. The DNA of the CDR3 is TGTGCCAGCAGCGACGGGGCCTCCACAGATACGCAGTATTTT.

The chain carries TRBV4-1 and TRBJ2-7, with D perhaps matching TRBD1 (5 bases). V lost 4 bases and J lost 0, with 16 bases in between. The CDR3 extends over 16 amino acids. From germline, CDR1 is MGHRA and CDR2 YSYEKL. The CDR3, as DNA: TGCGCCAGCAGCCTGAGTCTGACAGCCGCCTCCTACGAGCAGTACTTC. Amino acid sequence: CASSLSLTAASYEQYF.

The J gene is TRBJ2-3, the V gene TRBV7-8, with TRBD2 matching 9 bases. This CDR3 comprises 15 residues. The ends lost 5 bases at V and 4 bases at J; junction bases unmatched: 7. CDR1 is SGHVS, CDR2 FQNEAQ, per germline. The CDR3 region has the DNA TGTGCCAGCAGCCCCCTAGCGGGACTGGCAGATACGCAGTATTTT. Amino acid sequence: CASSPLAGLADTQYF.

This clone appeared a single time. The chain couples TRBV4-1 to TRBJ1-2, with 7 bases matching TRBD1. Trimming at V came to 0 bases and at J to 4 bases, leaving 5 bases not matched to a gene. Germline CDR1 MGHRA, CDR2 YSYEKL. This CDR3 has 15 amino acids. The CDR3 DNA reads TGCGCCAGCAGCCAAGAAAGGACAGGTACCTATGGCTACACCTTC. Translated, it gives CASSQERTGTYGYTF.

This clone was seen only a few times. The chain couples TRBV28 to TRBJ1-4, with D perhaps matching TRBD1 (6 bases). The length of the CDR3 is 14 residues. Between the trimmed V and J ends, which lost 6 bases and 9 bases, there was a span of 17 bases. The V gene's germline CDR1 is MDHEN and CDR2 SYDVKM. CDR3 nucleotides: TGTGCCAGCAGGACTGACGTTACAGGGAAAAAACTGTTTTTT. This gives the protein CASRTDVTGKKLFF.

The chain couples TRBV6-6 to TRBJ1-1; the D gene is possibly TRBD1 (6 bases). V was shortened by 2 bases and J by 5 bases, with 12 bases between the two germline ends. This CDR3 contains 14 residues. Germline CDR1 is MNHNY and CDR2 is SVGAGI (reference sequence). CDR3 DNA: TGTGCCAGCAGTTACCGGGACATCCAAACTGAAGCTTTCTTT. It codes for CASSYRDIQTEAFF.

The CDR3 DNA is TGTGCCAGCAGCGTAGGAGACCACAGCACAGATACGCAGTATTTT. Protein sequence: CASSVGDHSTDTQYF. The rearrangement joins TRBV9 to TRBJ2-3; D is unclear. The CDR3 totals 15 residues. CDR1 is SGDLS, CDR2 YYNGEE, per germline. V was clipped by 0 bases and J by 0 bases, with 8 bases between them.

This chain's CDR3 is CASSPGQGGYIQYF. The CDR3 nucleotides are TGTGCCAGCAGTCCGGGACAGGGTGGGTACATTCAGTACTTC. V gene TRBV6-6 combines with J gene TRBJ2-4, with 9 bases aligning to TRBD1. The CDR3 is 14 amino acids. V was clipped by 5 bases and J by 8 bases; unmatched bases: 7. CDR1 is MNHNY, CDR2 SVGAGI, per germline (reference sequence).

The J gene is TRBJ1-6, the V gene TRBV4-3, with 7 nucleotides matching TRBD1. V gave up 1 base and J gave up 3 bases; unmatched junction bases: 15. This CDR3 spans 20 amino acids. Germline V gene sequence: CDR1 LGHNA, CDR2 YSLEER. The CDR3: CASSQVPPGQMEIYNSPLHF. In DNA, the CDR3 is TGCGCCAGCAGCCAAGTTCCCCCGGGACAGATGGAAATCTATAATTCACCCCTCCACTTT.

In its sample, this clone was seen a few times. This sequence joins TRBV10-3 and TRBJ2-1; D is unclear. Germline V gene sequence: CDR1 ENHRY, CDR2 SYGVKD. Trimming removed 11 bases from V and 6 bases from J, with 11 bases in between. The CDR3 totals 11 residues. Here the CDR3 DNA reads TGTGCCGCCGCATCGGGCAATGAGCAGTTCTTC. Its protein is CAAASGNEQFF.

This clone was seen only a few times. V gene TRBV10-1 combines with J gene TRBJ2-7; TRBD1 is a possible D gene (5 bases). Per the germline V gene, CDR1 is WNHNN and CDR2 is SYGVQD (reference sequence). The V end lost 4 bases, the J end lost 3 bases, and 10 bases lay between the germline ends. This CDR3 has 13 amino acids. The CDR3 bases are TGCGCCAGCAGTGGAGCAGGGAACTACGAGCAGTACTTC. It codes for CASSGAGNYEQYF.